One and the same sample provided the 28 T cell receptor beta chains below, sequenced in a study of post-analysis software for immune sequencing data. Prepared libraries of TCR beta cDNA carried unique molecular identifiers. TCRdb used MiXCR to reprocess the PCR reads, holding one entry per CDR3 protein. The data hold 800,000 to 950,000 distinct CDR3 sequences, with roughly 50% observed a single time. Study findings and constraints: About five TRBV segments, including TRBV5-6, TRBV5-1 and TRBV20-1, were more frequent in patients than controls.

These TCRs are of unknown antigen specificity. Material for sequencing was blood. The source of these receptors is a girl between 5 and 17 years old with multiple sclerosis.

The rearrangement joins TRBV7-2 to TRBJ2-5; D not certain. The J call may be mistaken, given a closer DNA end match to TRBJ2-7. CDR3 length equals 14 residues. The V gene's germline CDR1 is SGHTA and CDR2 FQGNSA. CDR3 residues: CASSPRRASGEQYF. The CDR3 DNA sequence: TGTGCCAGCAGCCCCCGTAGGGCGTCTGGCGAGCAGTACTTC.

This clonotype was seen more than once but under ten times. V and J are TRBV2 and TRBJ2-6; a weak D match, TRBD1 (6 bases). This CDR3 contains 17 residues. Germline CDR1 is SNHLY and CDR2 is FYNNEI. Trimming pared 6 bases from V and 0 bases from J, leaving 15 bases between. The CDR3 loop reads CASRVVRGSSGANVLTF. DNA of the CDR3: TGTGCCAGCAGGGTTGTCAGGGGTAGCTCTGGGGCCAACGTCCTGACTTTC.

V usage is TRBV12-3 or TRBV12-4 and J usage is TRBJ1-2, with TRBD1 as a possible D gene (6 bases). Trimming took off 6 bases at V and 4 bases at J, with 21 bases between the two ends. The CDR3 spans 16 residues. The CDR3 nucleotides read TGTGCCAGCAGCCCCGGGACACCAAAGAGAAGCTATGGCTACACCTTC. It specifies CASSPGTPKRSYGYTF.

The CDR3 spells CASSPNANYEQYF. DNA of the CDR3: TGTGCCAGCAGCCCAAATGCGAACTACGAGCAGTACTTC. The rearrangement joins TRBV7-9 to TRBJ2-7; D ambiguous. V lost 5 bases and J 3 bases, leaving 11 bases between the germline ends. The CDR3 totals 13 residues. In germline, CDR1 is SEHNR, CDR2 FQNEAQ (reference sequence).

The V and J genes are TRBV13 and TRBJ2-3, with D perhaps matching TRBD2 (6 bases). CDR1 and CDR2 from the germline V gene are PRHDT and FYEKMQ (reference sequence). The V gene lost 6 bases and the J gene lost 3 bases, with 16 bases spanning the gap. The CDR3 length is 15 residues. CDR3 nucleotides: TGTGCCAGCAGTGCCGGGGGACTCCTAACAGATACGCAGTATTTT. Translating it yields CASSAGGLLTDTQYF.

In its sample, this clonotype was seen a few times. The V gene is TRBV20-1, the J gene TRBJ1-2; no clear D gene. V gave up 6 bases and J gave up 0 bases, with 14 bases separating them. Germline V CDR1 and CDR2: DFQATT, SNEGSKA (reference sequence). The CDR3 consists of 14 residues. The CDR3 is CSATSPASNYGYTF. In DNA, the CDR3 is TGCAGTGCAACTAGCCCAGCGTCTAACTATGGCTACACCTTC.

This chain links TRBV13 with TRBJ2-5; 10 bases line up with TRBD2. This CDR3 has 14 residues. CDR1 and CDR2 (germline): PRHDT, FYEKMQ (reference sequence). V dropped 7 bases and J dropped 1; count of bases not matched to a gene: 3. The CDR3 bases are TGTGCCAGCAACGTAGCGGGAGGCCAAGAGACCCAGTACTTC. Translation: CASNVAGGQETQYF.

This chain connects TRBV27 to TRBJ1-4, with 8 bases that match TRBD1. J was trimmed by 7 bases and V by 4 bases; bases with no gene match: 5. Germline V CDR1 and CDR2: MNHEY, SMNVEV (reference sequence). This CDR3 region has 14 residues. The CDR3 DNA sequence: TGTGCCAGCAGTTCCCACGACAGGGGTGAAAAACTGTTTTTT. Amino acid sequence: CASSSHDRGEKLFF. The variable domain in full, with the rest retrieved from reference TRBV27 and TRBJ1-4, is EAQVTQNPRYLITVTGKKLTVTCSQNMNHEYMSWYRQDPGLGLRQIYYSMNVEVTDKGDVPEGYKVSRKEKRNFPLILESPSPNQTSLYFCASSSHDRGEKLFFGSGTQLSVL.

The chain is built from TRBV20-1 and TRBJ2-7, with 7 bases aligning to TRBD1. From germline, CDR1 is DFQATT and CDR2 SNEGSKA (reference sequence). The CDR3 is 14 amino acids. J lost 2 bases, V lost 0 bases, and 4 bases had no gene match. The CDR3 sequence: CSARDRDSPYEQYF. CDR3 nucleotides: TGCAGTGCTAGAGACCGGGACAGCCCCTACGAGCAGTACTTC.

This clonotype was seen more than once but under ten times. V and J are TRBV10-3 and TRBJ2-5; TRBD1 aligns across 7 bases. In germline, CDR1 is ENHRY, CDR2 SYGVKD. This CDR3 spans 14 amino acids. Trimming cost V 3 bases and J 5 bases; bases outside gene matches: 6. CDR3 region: CAISDRGLEETQYF. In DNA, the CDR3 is TGTGCCATCAGTGACAGGGGGTTGGAGGAGACCCAGTACTTC.

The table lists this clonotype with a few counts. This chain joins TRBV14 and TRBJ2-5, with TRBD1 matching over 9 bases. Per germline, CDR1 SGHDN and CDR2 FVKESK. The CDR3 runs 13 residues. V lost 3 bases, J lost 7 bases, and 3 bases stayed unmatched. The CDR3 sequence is CASSQDRGVTQYF. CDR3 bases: TGTGCCAGCAGCCAGGACAGGGGTGTGACCCAGTACTTC.

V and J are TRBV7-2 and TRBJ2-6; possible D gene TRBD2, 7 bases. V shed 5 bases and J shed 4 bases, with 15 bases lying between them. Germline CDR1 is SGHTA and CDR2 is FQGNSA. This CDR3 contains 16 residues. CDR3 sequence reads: CASSLEGDYGANVLTF. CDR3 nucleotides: TGTGCCAGCAGCCTTGAGGGGGACTACGGGGCCAACGTCCTGACTTTC.

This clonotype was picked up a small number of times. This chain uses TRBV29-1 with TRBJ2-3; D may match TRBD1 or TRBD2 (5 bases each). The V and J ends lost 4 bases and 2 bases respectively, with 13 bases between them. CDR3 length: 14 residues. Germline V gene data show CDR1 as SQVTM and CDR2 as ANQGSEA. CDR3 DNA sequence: TGCAGCGTTGCCCAGGGACGTACCACAGATACGCAGTATTTT. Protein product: CSVAQGRTTDTQYF.

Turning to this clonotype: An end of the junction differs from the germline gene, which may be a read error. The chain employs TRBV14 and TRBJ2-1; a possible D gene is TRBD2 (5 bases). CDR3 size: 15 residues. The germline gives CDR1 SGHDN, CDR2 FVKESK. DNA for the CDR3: TGTGCCAGTAGCCAAGCGGTGAGCTCCTACAATGAGCAGTTCTTC. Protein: CASSQAVSSYNEQFF.

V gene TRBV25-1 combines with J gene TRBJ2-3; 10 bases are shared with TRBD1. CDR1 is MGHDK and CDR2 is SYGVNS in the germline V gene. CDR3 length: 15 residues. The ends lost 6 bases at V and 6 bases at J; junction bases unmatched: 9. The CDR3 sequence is CASSPPDRGLDTQYF. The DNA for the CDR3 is TGTGCCAGCAGCCCCCCGGACAGGGGGTTGGATACGCAGTATTTT.

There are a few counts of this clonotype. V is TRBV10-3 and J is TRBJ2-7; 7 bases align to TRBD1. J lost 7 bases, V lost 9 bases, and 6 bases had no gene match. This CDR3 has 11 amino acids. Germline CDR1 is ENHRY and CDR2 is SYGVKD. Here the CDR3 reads CAIGDSREQYF. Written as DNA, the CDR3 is TGTGCCATAGGGGACAGTCGGGAGCAGTACTTC.

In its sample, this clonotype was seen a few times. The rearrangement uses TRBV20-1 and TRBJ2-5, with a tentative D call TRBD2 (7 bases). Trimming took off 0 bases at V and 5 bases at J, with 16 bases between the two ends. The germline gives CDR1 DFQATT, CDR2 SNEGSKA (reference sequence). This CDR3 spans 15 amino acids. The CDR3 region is CSARDAGALGETQYF. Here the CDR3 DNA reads TGCAGTGCTAGAGATGCGGGGGCCCTCGGGGAGACCCAGTACTTC.

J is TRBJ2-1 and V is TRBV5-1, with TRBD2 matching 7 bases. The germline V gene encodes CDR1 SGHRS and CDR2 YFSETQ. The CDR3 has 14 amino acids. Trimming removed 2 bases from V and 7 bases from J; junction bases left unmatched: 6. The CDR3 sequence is CASSLGTIENEQFF. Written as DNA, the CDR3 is TGCGCCAGCAGCTTAGGGACTATTGAAAATGAGCAGTTCTTC.

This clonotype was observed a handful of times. The CDR3: CASSPRGAQYF. The CDR3 nucleotides are TGTGCCAGCAGTCCACGGGGGGCCCAGTACTTC. The chain recombines TRBV28 with TRBJ2-5, with 7 bases that match TRBD2. The V gene end was trimmed by 5 bases and the J gene end by 9 bases; junction bases not matched to a gene: 3. Germline lookup yields CDR1 MDHEN and CDR2 SYDVKM. The CDR3 contains 11 residues.

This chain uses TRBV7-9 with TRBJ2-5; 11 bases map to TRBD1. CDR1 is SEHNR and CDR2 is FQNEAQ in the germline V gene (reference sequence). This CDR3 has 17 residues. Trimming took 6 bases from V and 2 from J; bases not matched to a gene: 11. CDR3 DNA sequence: TGTGCCAGCAGGCGAAGGACAGGGGGCTTCGAACAAGAGACCCAGTACTTC. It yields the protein CASRRRTGGFEQETQYF.

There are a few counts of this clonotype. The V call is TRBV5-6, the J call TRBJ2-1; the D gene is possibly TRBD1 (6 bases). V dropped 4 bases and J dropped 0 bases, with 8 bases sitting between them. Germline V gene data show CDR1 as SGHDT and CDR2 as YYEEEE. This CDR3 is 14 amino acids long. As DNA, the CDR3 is TGTGCCAGCAGCCCGGACAGCTCCTACAATGAGCAGTTCTTC. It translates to CASSPDSSYNEQFF.

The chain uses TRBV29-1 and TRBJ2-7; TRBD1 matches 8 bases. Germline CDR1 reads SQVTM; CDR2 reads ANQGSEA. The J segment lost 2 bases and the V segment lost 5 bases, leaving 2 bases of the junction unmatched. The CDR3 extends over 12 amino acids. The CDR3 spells CSVSGQAYEQYF. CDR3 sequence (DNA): TGCAGCGTTTCGGGACAGGCCTACGAGCAGTACTTC.

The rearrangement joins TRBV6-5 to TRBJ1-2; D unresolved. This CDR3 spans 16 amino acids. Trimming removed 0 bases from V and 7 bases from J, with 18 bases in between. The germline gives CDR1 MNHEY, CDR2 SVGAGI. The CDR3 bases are TGTGCCAGCAGTTACTCGGATGTGGGTGTCCGAAGTGGCTACACCTTC. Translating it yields CASSYSDVGVRSGYTF.

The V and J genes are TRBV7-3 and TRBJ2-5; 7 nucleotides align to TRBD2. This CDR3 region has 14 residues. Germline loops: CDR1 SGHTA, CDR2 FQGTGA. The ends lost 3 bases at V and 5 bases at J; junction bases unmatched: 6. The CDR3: CASSFLGGGETQYF. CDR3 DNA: TGTGCCAGCAGCTTCTTGGGGGGAGGGGAGACCCAGTACTTC. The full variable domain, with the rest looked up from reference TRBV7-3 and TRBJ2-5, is GAGVSQTPSNKVTEKGKYVELRCDPISGHTALYWYRQSLGQGPEFLIYFQGTGAADDSGLPNDRFFAVRPEGSVSTLKIQRTERGDSAVYLCASSFLGGGETQYFGPGTRLLVL.

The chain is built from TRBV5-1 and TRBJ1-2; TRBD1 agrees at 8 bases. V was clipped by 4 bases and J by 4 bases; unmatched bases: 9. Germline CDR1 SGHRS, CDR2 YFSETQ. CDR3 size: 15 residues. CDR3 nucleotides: TGCGCCAGCAGCGAAGGACAGGGCCAACTCTATGGCTACACCTTC. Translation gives CASSEGQGQLYGYTF.

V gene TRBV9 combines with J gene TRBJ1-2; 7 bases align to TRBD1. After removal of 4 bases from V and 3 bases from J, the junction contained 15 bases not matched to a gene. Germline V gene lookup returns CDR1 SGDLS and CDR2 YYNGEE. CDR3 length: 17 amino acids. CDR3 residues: CASSPRLHLGTDYGYTF. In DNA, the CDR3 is TGTGCCAGCAGCCCACGCTTACACCTCGGGACAGACTATGGCTACACCTTC.

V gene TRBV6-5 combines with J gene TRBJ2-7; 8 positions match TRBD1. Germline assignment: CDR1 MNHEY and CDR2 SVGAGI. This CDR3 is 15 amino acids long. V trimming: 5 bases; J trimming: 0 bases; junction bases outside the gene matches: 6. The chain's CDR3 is CASSHRDRSSYEQYF. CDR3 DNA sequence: TGTGCCAGCAGTCACCGGGACAGGTCCTCCTACGAGCAGTACTTC.

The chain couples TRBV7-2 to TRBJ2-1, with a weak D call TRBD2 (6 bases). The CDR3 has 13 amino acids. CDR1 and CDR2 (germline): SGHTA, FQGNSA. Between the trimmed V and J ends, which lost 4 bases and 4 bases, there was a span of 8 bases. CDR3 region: CASSWDLYNEQFF. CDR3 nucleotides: TGTGCCAGCAGCTGGGACTTATACAATGAGCAGTTCTTC.